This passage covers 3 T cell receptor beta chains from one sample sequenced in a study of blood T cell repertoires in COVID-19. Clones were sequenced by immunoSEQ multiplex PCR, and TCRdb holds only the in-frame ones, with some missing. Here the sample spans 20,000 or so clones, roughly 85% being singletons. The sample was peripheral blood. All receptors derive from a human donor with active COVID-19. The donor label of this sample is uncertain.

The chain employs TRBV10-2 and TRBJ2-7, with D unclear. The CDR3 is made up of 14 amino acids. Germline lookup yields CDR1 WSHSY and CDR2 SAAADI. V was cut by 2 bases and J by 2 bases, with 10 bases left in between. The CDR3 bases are TGCGCCAGCAGTGAGACGGGTTCCGCCTACGAGCAGTACTTC. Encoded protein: CASSETGSAYEQYF.

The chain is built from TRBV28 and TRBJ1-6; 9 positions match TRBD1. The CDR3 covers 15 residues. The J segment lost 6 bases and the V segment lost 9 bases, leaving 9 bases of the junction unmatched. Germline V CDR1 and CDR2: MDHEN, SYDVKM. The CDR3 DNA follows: TGTGCCAGTCTGGTATCGGGACAGGGTAATTCACCCCTCCACTTT. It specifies CASLVSGQGNSPLHF.

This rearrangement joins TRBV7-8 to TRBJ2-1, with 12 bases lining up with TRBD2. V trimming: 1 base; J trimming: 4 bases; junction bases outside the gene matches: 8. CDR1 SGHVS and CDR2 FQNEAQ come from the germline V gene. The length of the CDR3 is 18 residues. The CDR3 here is CASSLDVTSGRRYNEQFF. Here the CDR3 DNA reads TGTGCCAGCAGCTTAGACGTTACTAGCGGGAGGAGGTACAATGAGCAGTTCTTC.